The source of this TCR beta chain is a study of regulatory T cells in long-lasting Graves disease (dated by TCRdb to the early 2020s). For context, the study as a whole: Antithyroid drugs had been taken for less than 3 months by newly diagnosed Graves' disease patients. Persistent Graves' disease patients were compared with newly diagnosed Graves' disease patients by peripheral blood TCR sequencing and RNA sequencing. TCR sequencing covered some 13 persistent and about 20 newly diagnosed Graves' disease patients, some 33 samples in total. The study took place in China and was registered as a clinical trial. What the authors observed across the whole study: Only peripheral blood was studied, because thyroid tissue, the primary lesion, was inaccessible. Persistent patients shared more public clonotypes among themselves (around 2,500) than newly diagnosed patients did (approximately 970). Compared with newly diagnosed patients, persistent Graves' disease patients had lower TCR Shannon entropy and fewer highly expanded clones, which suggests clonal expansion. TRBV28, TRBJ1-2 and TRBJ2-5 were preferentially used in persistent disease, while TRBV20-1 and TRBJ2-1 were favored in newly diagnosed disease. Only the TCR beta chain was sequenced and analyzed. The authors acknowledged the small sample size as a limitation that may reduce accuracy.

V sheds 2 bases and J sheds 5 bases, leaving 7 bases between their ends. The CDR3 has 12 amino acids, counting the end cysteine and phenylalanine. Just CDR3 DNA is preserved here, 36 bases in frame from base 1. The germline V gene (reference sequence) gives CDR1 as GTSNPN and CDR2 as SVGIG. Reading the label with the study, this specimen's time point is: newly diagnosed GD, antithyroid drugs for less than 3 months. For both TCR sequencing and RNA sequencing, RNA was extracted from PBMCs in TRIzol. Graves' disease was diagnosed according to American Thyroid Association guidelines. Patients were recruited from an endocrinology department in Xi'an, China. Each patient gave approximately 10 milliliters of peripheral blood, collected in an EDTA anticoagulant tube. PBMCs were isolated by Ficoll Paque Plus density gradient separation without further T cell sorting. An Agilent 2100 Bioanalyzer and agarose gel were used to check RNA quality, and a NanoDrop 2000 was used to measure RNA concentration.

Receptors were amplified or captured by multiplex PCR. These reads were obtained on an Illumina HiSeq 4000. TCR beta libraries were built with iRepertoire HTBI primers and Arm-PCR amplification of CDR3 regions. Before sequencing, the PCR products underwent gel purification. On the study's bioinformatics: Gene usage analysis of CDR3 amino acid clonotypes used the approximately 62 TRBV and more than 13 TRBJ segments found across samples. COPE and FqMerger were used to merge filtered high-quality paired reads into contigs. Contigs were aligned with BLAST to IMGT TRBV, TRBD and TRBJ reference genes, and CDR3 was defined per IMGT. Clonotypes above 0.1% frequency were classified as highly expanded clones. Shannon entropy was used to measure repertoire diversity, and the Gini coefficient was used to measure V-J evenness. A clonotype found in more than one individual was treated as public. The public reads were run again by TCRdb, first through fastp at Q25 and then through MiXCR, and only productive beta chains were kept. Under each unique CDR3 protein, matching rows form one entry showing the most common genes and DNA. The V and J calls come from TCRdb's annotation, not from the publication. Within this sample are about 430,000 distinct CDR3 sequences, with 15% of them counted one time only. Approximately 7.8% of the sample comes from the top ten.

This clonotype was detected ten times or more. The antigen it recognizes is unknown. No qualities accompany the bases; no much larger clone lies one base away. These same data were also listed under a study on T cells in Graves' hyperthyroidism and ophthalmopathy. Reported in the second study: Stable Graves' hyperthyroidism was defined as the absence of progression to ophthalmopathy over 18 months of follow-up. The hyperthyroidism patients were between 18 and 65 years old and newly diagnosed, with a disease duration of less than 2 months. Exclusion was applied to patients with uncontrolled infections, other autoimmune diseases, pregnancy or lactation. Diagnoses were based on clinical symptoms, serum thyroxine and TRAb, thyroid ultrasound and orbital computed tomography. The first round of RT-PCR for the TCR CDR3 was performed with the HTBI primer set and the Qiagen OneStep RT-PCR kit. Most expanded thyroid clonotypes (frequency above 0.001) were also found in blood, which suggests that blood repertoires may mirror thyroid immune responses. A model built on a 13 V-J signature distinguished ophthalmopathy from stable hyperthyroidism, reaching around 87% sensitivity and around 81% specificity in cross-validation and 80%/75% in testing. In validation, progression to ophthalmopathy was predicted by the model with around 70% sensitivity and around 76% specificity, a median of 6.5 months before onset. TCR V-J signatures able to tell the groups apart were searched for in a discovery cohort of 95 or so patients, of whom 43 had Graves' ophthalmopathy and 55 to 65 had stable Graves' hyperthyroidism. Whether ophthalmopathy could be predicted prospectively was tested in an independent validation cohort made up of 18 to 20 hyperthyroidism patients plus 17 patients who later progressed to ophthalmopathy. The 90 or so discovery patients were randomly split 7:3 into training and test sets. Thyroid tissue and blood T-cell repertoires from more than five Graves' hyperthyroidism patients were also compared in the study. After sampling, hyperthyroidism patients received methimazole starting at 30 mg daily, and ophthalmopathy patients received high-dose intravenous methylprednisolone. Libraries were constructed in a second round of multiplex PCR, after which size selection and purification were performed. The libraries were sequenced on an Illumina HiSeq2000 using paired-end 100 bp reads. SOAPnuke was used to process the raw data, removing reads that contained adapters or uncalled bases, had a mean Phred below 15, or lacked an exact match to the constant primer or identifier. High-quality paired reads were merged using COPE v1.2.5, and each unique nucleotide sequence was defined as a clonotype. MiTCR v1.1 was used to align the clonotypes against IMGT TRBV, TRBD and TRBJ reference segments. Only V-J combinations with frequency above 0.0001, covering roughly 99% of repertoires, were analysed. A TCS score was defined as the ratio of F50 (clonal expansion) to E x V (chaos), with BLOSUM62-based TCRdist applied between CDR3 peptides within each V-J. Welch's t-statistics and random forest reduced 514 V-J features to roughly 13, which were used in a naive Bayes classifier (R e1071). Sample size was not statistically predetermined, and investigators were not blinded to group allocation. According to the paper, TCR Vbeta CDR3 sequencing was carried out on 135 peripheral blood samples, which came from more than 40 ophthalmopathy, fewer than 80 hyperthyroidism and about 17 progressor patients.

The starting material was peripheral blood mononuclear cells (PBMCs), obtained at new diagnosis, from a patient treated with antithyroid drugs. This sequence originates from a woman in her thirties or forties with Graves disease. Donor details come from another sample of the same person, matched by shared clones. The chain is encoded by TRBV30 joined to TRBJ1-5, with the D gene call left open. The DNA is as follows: TGTGCCTGGAGTCAAGGGTATCAGCCCCAGCATTTT. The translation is CAWSQGYQPQHF.